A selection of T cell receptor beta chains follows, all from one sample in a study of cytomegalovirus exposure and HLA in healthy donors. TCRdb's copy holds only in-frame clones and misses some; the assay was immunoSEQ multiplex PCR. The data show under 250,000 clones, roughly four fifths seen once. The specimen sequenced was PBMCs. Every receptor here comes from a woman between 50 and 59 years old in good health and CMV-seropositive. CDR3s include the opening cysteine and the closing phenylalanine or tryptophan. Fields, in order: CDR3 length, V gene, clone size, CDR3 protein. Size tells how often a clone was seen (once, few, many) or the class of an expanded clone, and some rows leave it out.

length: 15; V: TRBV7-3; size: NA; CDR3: CASSPRDRDTGELFF
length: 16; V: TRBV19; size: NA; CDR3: CASSRDRGGDNEKLFF
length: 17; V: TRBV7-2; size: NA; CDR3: CASREPADSATGTEAFF
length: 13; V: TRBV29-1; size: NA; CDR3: CSVPGQPYNEQFF
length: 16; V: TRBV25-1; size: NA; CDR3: CASSDVFLEGYTEAFF
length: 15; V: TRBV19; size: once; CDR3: CASSERGGRADEQFF
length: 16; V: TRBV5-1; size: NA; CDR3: CASSLVWGRTEDGYTF
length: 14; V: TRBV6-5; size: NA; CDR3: CASSAYGLTYEQYF
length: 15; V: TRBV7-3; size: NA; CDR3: CASSLNYRGRTEAFF
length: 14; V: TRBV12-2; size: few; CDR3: CASRRQGTDTEAFF
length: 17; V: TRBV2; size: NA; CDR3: CASSEGRSLAGYNEQFF
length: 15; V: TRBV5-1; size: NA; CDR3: CASSLSRQGFDTQYF
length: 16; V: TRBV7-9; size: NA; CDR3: CASSIPGLLFTGELFF
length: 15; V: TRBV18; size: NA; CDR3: CASSPGYQVYNEQFF
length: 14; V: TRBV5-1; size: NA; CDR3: CASSYYGVNEKLFF
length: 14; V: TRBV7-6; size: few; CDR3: CASTQGLDTGELFF
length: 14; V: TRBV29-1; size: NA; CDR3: CSVNRAPNTGELFF
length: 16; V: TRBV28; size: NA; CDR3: CASSLTGTGQSYEQYF
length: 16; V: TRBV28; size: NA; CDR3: CASRPSGTGGVQPQHF
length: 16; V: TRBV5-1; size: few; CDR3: CASSLRAGTGGDTQYF
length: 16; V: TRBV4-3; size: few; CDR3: CASSQVPGGGGEKLFF
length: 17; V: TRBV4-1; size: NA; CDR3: CASSTRQGTESNQPQHF
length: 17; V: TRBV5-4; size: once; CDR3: CASSLWGGQGSNEKLFF
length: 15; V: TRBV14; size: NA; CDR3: CASSQNLGGDYGYTF
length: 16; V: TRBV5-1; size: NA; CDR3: CASSLSRTDPSYEQYF
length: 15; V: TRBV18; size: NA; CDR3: CASSPPDRVRNEQFF
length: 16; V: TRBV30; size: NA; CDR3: CAWNHDRTGGGYGYTF
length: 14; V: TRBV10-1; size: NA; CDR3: CASSEEQGGPEQYF